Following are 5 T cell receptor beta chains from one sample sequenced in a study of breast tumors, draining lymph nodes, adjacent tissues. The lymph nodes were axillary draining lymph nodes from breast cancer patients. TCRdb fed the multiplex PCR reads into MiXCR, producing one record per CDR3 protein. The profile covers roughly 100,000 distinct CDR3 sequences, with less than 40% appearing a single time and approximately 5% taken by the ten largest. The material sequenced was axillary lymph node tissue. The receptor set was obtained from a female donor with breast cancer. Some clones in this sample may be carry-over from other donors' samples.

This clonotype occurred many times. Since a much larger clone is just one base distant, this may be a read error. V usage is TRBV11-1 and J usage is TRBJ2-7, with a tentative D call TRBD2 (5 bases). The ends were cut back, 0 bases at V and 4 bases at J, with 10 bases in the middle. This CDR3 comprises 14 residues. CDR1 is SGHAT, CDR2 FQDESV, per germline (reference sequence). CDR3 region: CASSLAGDAYEQYF. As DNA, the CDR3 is TGTGCCAGCAGCTTAGCGGGAGATGCGTACGAGCAGTACTTC.

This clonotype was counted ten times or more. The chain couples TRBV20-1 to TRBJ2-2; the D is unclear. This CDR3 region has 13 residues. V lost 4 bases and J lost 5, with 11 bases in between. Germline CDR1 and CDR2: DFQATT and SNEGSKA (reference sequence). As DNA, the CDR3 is TGCAGTGCTATGCACCTCGGGACCGGGGAGCTGTTTTTT. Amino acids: CSAMHLGTGELFF.

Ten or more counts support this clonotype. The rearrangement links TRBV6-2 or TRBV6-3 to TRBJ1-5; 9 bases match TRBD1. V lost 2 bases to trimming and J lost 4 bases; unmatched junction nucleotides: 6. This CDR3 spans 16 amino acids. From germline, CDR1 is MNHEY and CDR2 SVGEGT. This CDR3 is CASSYGFGQGNQPQHF. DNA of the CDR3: TGTGCCAGCAGTTACGGTTTTGGACAGGGGAATCAGCCCCAGCATTTT.

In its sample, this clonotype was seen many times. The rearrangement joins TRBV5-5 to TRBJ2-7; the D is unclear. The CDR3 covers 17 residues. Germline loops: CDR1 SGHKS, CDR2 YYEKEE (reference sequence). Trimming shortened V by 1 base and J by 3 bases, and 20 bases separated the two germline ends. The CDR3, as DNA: TGTGCCAGCAGCTTGACCTACTCCACCCCGACCTTCTACGAGCAGTACTTC. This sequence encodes CASSLTYSTPTFYEQYF. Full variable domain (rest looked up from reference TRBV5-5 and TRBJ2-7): DAGVTQSPTHLIKTRGQQVTLRCSPISGHKSVSWYQQVLGQGPQFIFQYYEKEERGRGNFPDRFSARQFPNYSSELNVNALLLGDSALYLCASSLTYSTPTFYEQYFGPGTRLTVT.

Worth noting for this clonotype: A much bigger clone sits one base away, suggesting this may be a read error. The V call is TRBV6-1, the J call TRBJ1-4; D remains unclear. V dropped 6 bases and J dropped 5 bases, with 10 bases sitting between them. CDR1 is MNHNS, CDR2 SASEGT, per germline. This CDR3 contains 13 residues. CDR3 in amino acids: CASSPSPNEKLFF. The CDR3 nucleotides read TGTGCCAGCAGCCCATCCCCGAATGAAAAACTGTTTTTT.